This record concerns one T cell receptor (beta chain) sequence. As for treatment: some 19 received Ad26.COV2.S at low or high dose, single or two shots; roughly five received placebo; per-sample allocation not given. Day 63 after the first vaccine or placebo injection was the time point for sampling. TCRdb's copy holds only in-frame clones and misses some; the assay was immunoSEQ multiplex PCR. The sample consists of 350,000 to 450,000 clones, roughly 80% of them appearing once. This record belongs to a study of Ad26.COV2.S vaccination and SARS-CoV-2 variants. The sequences come from peripheral blood, collected in a trial of Ad26.COV2.S vaccine versus placebo. This clonotype was sampled from a person aged 18 to 65 who received the Ad26.COV2.S COVID-19 vaccine or a placebo.

CDR3 residues: CASSLESQGMAPLHF. The CDR3 DNA follows: TGTGCCAGCAGCTTAGAATCGCAGGGAATGGCACCCCTCCACTTT. J is TRBJ1-6 and V is TRBV7-2; maybe TRBD1 (5 bases). Germline V lookup: CDR1 SGHTA, CDR2 FQGNSA. V lost 1 base and J 11 bases, leaving 15 bases between the germline ends. CDR3 length: 15 residues. The full variable domain, in which reference TRBV7-2 and TRBJ1-6 provide the parts outside the CDR3, is GAGVSQSPSNKVTEKGKDVELRCDPISGHTALYWYRQSLGQGLEFLIYFQGNSAPDKSGLPSDRFSAERTGGSVSTLTIQRTQQEDSAVYLCASSLESQGMAPLHFGNGTRLTVT.